The rows below give T cell receptor beta chains drawn from one sample of a study of control samples from healthy donors and cancer patients. TCRdb keeps only in-frame clones here, not all; method: immunoSEQ multiplex PCR. The sample consists of 160,000 or so clones, 96% of them appearing once. Material for sequencing was blood. Receptors were obtained from a woman in her 30s in good health. Each CDR3 is given with its conserved first and last residue. D genes are given only for firm matches. Not every row has a clone size; where given, it reads once, few, many or a size class.

CDR3: CASSPGLYNEQFF
DNA: TGTGCCAGCTCACCAGGCCTCTACAATGAGCAGTTCTTC
size: NA
D: NA
V: TRBV18
J: TRBJ2-1

CDR3: CAWSTPRWGAGHTEAFF
DNA: TGTGCCTGGAGCACGCCCCGGTGGGGCGCGGGACACACTGAAGCTTTCTTT
size: NA
D: NA
V: TRBV30
J: TRBJ1-1

CDR3: CASSLEGPWAKNIQYF
DNA: TGCGCCAGCAGCTTGGAAGGTCCGTGGGCCAAAAACATTCAGTACTTC
size: NA
D: NA
V: TRBV5-1
J: TRBJ2-4

CDR3: CASTEARALSYEQYF
DNA: TGTGCCAGCACCGAGGCCCGGGCTCTCTCCTACGAGCAGTACTTC
size: NA
D: NA
V: TRBV6-5
J: TRBJ2-7

CDR3: CASSPEADTQYF
DNA: TGTGCCAGCAGCCCGGAGGCAGATACGCAGTATTTT
size: NA
D: NA
V: TRBV11-1
J: TRBJ2-3

CDR3: CASSERDSEQYF
DNA: TGTGCCAGCAGTGAGAGGGACAGCGAGCAGTACTTC
size: NA
D: TRBD1
V: TRBV6-1
J: TRBJ2-7

CDR3: CATSENGGGSPLHF
DNA: TGTGCCACCAGCGAGAACGGGGGGGGTTCACCCCTCCACTTT
size: NA
D: NA
V: TRBV15
J: TRBJ1-6

CDR3: CASRKLAEMYNEQFF
DNA: TGTGCCAGCAGGAAATTAGCGGAAATGTACAATGAGCAGTTCTTC
size: NA
D: NA
V: TRBV6-5
J: TRBJ2-1

CDR3: CASALLDEQFF
DNA: TGTGCCAGCGCCCTTTTGGATGAGCAGTTCTTC
size: NA
D: NA
V: TRBV28
J: TRBJ2-1

CDR3: CASSKGGRRNYGYTF
DNA: TGTGCCAGCAGCAAAGGGGGCAGGCGTAACTATGGCTACACCTTC
size: NA
D: NA
V: TRBV21-1
J: TRBJ1-2

CDR3: CASSVEGGTSTDTQYF
DNA: TGTGCCAGCAGCGTAGAAGGGGGAACTAGCACAGATACGCAGTATTTT
size: NA
D: NA
V: TRBV9
J: TRBJ2-3

CDR3: CASSSLPGQLSYEQYF
DNA: TGTGCCAGCAGTTCCCTTCCGGGACAGCTAAGCTACGAGCAGTACTTC
size: NA
D: TRBD1
V: TRBV2
J: TRBJ2-7

CDR3: CASSVEGSGGADTQYF
DNA: TGTGCCAGCAGCGTAGAGGGTAGCGGGGGTGCAGATACGCAGTATTTT
size: NA
D: TRBD2
V: TRBV9
J: TRBJ2-3

CDR3: CASSLFSRGHHEQFF
DNA: TGTGCCAGCAGTTTATTTTCCAGGGGCCATCATGAGCAGTTCTTC
size: NA
D: NA
V: TRBV27
J: TRBJ2-1

CDR3: CASSIGGSGYEQYF
DNA: TGTGCCAGTAGTATTGGCGGGAGTGGCTACGAGCAGTACTTC
size: NA
D: TRBD2
V: TRBV19
J: TRBJ2-7

CDR3: CASSSSELGSNQPQHF
DNA: TGTGCCAGCAGTTCTAGCGAGTTGGGGAGCAATCAGCCCCAGCATTTT
size: NA
D: NA
V: TRBV28
J: TRBJ1-5

CDR3: CASSSLRQQETQYF
DNA: TGTGCCAGCAGCTCCCTTCGACAGCAAGAGACCCAGTACTTC
size: NA
D: NA
V: TRBV16
J: TRBJ2-5

CDR3: CASGLEGPVAPNEQFF
DNA: TGTGCTAGTGGTTTGGAGGGACCCGTGGCCCCCAATGAGCAGTTCTTC
size: NA
D: NA
V: TRBV12-5
J: TRBJ2-1

CDR3: CASQRTQYWNEQFF
DNA: TGTGCCAGCCAGCGAACCCAATACTGGAATGAGCAGTTCTTC
size: NA
D: NA
V: TRBV27
J: TRBJ2-1

CDR3: CASRTIWTSGDNEQFF
DNA: TGTGCCAGCAGGACGATTTGGACTAGCGGAGACAATGAGCAGTTCTTC
size: once
D: TRBD2
V: TRBV4-2
J: TRBJ2-1

CDR3: CASSQFGTSGRATDTQYF
DNA: TGTGCCAGCAGCCAGTTCGGGACTAGCGGGAGGGCCACAGATACGCAGTATTTT
size: NA
D: TRBD2
V: TRBV13
J: TRBJ2-3

CDR3: CASSDPRQGIQYGYTF
DNA: TGTGCCAGCAGTGACCCACGGCAGGGGATTCAGTATGGCTACACCTTC
size: NA
D: NA
V: TRBV2
J: TRBJ1-2

CDR3: CSASQAADYEQYF
DNA: TGCAGTGCTAGTCAAGCGGCTGACTACGAGCAGTACTTC
size: NA
D: NA
V: TRBV20-1
J: TRBJ2-7

CDR3: CASSWTAQPQHF
DNA: TGTGCCAGCAGCTGGACGGCTCAGCCCCAGCATTTT
size: NA
D: NA
V: TRBV7-2
J: TRBJ1-5

CDR3: CASIQQGARLNEKLFF
DNA: TGTGCCAGTATTCAACAGGGGGCGCGACTAAATGAAAAACTGTTTTTT
size: once
D: TRBD1
V: TRBV6-6
J: TRBJ1-4

CDR3: CASSASGGPYNEQFF
DNA: TGTGCCAGCAGCGCGAGCGGGGGGCCCTACAATGAGCAGTTCTTC
size: NA
D: TRBD2
V: TRBV2
J: TRBJ2-1

CDR3: CASSQGFGRGDPNTGELFF
DNA: TGTGCCAGCAGCCAAGGGTTCGGGCGGGGTGATCCGAACACCGGGGAGCTGTTTTTT
size: few
D: NA
V: TRBV3-1/TRBV3-2
J: TRBJ2-2